This section outlines one T cell receptor (beta chain) sequence together with its context. The V gene's germline CDR1 is KGHSH and CDR2 LQKENI. Trimming took off 1 base at V and 2 bases at J, with 11 bases between the two ends. The CDR3 sequence is 16 residues long. This sample is drawn from a study of blood T cell repertoires in COVID-19. The data were produced by immunoSEQ multiplex PCR, yet TCRdb's version contains in-frame clones alone and is incomplete. The sample yields about 300,000 clones, 89% seen once. The V call is TRBV18, the J call TRBJ2-2; maybe TRBD2 (5 bases). The sample comprised peripheral blood. The receptor's source is a man aged 18 to 30 who had recovered from COVID-19. The CDR3: CASSPQEVPNTGELFF. The CDR3 DNA reads TGTGCCAGCTCACCACAGGAGGTTCCCAACACCGGGGAGCTGTTTTTT.